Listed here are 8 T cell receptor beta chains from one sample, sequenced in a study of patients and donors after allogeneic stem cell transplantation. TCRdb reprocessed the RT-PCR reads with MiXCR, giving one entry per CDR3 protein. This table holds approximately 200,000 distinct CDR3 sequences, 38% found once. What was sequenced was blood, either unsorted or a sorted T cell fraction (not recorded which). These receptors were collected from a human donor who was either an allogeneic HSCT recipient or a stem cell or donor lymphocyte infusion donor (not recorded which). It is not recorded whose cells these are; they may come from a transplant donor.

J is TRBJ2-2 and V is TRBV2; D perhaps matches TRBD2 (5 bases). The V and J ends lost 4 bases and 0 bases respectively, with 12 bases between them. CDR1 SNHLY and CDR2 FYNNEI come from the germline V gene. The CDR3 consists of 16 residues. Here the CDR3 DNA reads TGTGCCAGCAGTGTTCTGGGAGCTTCGAACACCGGGGAGCTGTTTTTT. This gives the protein CASSVLGASNTGELFF.

CDR3 region: CASSSTGWVVGSNTGELFF. CDR3 nucleotide sequence: TGCGCCAGCAGCTCGACAGGATGGGTTGTCGGGTCGAACACCGGGGAGCTGTTTTTT. The V call is TRBV5-1, the J call TRBJ2-2, with D possibly matching TRBD1 (6 bases). V was clipped by 3 bases and J by 0 bases, with 21 bases between them. Germline V CDR1 and CDR2: SGHRS, YFSETQ. The CDR3 length is 19 residues.

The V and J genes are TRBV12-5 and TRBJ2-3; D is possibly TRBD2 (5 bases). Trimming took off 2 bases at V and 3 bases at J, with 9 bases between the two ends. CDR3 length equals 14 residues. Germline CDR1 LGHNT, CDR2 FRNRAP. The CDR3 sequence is CASGLFGLTDTQYF. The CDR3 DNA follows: TGTGCTAGTGGTTTGTTCGGACTGACAGATACGCAGTATTTT.

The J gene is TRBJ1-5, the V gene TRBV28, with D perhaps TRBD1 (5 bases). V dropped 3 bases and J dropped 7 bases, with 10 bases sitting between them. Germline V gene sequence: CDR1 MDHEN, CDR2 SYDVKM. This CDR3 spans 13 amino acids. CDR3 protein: CASSLDQGQPQHF. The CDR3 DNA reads TGTGCCAGCAGTTTGGACCAGGGCCAGCCCCAGCATTTT. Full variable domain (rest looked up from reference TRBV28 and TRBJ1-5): DVKVTQSSRYLVKRTGEKVFLECVQDMDHENMFWYRQDPGLGLRLIYFSYDVKMKEKGDIPEGYSVSREKKERFSLILESASTNQTSMYLCASSLDQGQPQHFGDGTRLSIL.

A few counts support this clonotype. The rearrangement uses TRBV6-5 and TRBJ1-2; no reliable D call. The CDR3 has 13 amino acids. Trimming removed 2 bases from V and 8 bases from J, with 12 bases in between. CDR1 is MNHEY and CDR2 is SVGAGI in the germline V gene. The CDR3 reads CASSYLDPWGYTF. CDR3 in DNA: TGTGCCAGCAGTTACCTGGACCCATGGGGCTACACCTTC.

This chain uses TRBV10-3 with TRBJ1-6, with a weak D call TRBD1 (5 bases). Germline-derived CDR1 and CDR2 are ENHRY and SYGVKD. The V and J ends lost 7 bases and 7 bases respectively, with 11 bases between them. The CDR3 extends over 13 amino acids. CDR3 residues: CAIMGTGNSPLHF. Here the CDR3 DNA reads TGTGCCATCATGGGGACGGGCAATTCACCCCTCCACTTT.

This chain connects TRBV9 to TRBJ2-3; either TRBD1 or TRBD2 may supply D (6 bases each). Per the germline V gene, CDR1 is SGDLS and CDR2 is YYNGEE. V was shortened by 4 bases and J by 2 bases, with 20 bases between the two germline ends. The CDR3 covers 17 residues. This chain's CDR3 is CASSTRGASPNTDTQYF. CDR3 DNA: TGTGCCAGCAGCACGAGGGGGGCTAGCCCTAACACAGATACGCAGTATTTT.

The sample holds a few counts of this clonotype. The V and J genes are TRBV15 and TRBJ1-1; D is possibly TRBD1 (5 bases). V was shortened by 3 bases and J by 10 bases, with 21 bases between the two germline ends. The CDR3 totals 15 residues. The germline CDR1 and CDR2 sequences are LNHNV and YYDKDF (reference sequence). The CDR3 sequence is CATSRGEKGPEGAFF. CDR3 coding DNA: TGTGCCACCAGCAGGGGAGAGAAGGGGCCCGAAGGAGCTTTCTTT.